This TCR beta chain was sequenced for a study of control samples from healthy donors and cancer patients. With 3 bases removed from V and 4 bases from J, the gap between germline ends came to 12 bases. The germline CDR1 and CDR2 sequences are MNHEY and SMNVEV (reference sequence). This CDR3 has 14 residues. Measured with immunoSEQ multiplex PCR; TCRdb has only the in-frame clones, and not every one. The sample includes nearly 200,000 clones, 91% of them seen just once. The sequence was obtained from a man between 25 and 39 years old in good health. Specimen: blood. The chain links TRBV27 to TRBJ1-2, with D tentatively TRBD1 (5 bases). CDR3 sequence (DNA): TGTGCCAGCAGTTTTTCGGGGCAAGCCTATGGCTACACCTTC. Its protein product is CASSFSGQAYGYTF.